Following are 5 T cell receptor beta chains from one sample sequenced in a study of cytomegalovirus exposure and HLA in healthy donors. PCR used 60 Vbeta primers and 13 Jbeta primers. Clones were read by immunoSEQ multiplex PCR, and TCRdb kept only the in-frame ones, dropping some. The sample includes about 100,000 clones, approximately 79% seen only once; the top ten take roughly 2.1%. Sequenced input: PBMCs. These receptors were taken from a man younger than 35 in good health and CMV-seronegative.

The chain combines TRBV13 with TRBJ2-5; TRBD2 matches at 7 bases. J was trimmed by 2 bases and V by 5 bases; bases with no gene match: 14. Germline CDR1 is PRHDT and CDR2 is FYEKMQ (reference sequence). The length of the CDR3 is 17 residues. The CDR3 region is CASSTLTGLLAQETQYF. CDR3 DNA sequence: TGTGCCAGCAGCACCCTAACCGGCCTACTAGCGCAAGAGACCCAGTACTTC.

The table lists this clone with a few counts. The J gene is TRBJ1-6, the V gene TRBV5-1, with 9 bases fitting TRBD1. The V gene end was trimmed by 4 bases and the J gene end by 7 bases; junction bases not matched to a gene: 6. Germline lookup yields CDR1 SGHRS and CDR2 YFSETQ. The CDR3 totals 15 residues. The CDR3 here is CASSERTGENSPLHF. CDR3 in DNA: TGCGCCAGCAGCGAAAGGACAGGGGAAAATTCACCCCTCCACTTT.

The chain couples TRBV5-5 to TRBJ1-5, with D perhaps matching TRBD1 (5 bases). Between the trimmed V and J ends, which lost 1 base and 2 bases, there was a span of 13 bases. CDR3 size: 16 residues. The V gene's germline CDR1 is SGHKS and CDR2 YYEKEE (reference sequence). CDR3 in DNA: TGTGCCAGCAGCTTGACTGCGGGGGGTGGCAATCAGCCCCAGCATTTT. It yields the protein CASSLTAGGGNQPQHF.

The rearrangement links TRBV5-1 to TRBJ1-1; D remains ambiguous. V shed 2 bases and J shed 10 bases, with 15 bases lying between them. The germline gives CDR1 SGHRS, CDR2 YFSETQ. This CDR3 has 13 residues. Written as DNA, the CDR3 is TGCGCCAGCAGCTTACGCGCCGCTGGAGGAGCTTTCTTT. Its protein product is CASSLRAAGGAFF.

Only a few counts were recorded for this clone. The chain couples TRBV2 to TRBJ2-3, with no clear D. V gave up 8 bases and J gave up 6 bases, with 6 bases separating them. This CDR3 region has 10 residues. Looked up from germline, CDR1 is SNHLY and CDR2 is FYNNEI. CDR3 bases: TGTGCCAGCCGACTGGATACGCAGTATTTT. Encoded protein: CASRLDTQYF.